The 25 T cell receptor beta chains reported below all come from one sample, sequenced in a study of T cells after yellow fever vaccination (dated by TCRdb to between 2018 and 2021). The library was produced with 5' RACE. The data were produced on an Illumina HiSeq 2500. TCRdb cleaned the public reads at Q25 with fastp, built clones with MiXCR and kept in-frame beta chains. Entries that share a CDR3 protein sequence are merged under the most common genes and DNA. Across this sample there are a few hundred thousand distinct CDR3 sequences, with roughly 7.5% seen only once. The ten largest clones capture 17% of the sample. The treatment or condition label here, explained by the study, means: live attenuated yellow fever vaccine strain. The material sequenced was PBMCs, taken about 41 days after the first yellow fever vaccination. The receptors here all came from a man younger than 35 who received the YFV17D yellow fever vaccine.

The chain has TRBV20-1 and TRBJ1-5; 7 bases match TRBD1. Germline lookup yields CDR1 DFQATT and CDR2 SNEGSKA (reference sequence). V shed 4 bases and J 0 bases; nucleotides not matched to a gene: 3. There are 14 residues in the CDR3. Written as DNA, the CDR3 is TGCAGTGCTATGGGGACAGATAGCAATCAGCCCCAGCATTTT. Its translation is CSAMGTDSNQPQHF.

The sample holds a few counts of this clonotype. V and J are TRBV6-2 or TRBV6-3 and TRBJ2-3, with D tentatively TRBD1 (5 bases). CDR3 length equals 15 residues. The V and J ends lost 0 bases and 2 bases respectively, with 9 bases between them. Germline V gene data show CDR1 as MNHEY and CDR2 as SVGEGT. The CDR3 loop is CASSYSQGSTDTQYF. Here the CDR3 DNA reads TGTGCCAGCAGTTACTCCCAGGGATCCACAGATACGCAGTATTTT.

The chain employs TRBV15 and TRBJ1-3; D remains unclear. V gave up 4 bases and J gave up 4 bases, with 5 bases separating them. Germline V lookup: CDR1 LNHNV, CDR2 YYDKDF (reference sequence). The CDR3 totals 12 residues. The CDR3: CATSKRGNTIYF. The CDR3 DNA reads as TGTGCCACCAGCAAAAGGGGAAACACCATATATTTT.

The chain is built from TRBV18 and TRBJ2-7; D not resolved. This CDR3 contains 15 residues. The V end was cut by 3 bases, the J end by 3 bases, with 15 bases between. Per germline, CDR1 KGHSH and CDR2 LQKENI. CDR3 nucleotides: TGTGCCAGCTCACCCGTCGGAGCAACCCACTACGAGCAGTACTTC. Protein sequence: CASSPVGATHYEQYF.

The J gene is TRBJ2-7, the V gene TRBV4-1; D may be TRBD1 (6 bases). CDR1 is MGHRA and CDR2 is YSYEKL in the germline V gene. The CDR3 totals 16 residues. V lost 0 bases and J 3 bases, leaving 15 bases between the germline ends. The CDR3 reads CASSQDRQDTFYEQYF. The CDR3 coding sequence is TGCGCCAGCAGCCAAGATCGACAGGATACCTTCTACGAGCAGTACTTC.

This clonotype was counted between two and nine times. The chain joins TRBV4-2 to TRBJ1-1; D perhaps matches TRBD1 (5 bases). CDR3 length equals 16 residues. Trimming took off 0 bases at V and 1 base at J, with 12 bases between the two ends. Germline V gene lookup returns CDR1 LGHNA and CDR2 YNFKEQ. CDR3 bases: TGTGCCAGCAGCCAAGATCCGGTAGGGGCGAACACTGAAGCTTTCTTT. Protein: CASSQDPVGANTEAFF.

This clonotype has more than one count but fewer than ten. The CDR3 region has the DNA TGCAGTGCTAGTAGTCAGGGGGCGGCCTACAATGAGCAGTTCTTC. Amino acids: CSASSQGAAYNEQFF. The genes are TRBV20-1 and TRBJ2-1, with 8 bases that match TRBD1. Trimming cost V 3 bases and J 2 bases; bases outside gene matches: 6. Germline lookup yields CDR1 DFQATT and CDR2 SNEGSKA (reference sequence). The CDR3 is 15 amino acids.

The DNA for the CDR3 is TGCAGTGCTAGGGTCCGGACCGGGGAGCTGTTTTTT. This sequence encodes CSARVRTGELFF. V is TRBV20-1 and J is TRBJ2-2; no definite D call. This CDR3 comprises 12 residues. CDR1 DFQATT and CDR2 SNEGSKA come from the germline V gene (reference sequence). V lost 3 bases and J lost 5, with 7 bases in between.

The chain has TRBV12-3 or TRBV12-4 and TRBJ2-3; TRBD1 matches 10 bases. J gave up 5 bases and V 6 bases, and 11 bases lay outside the gene matches. The CDR3 has 16 amino acids. CDR3 sequence reads: CASRPTGTGVQDTQYF. The CDR3 coding sequence is TGTGCCAGCAGGCCAACCGGGACAGGGGTTCAAGATACGCAGTATTTT.

This clonotype was seen ten or more times. The chain carries TRBV5-1 and TRBJ2-1; weak D call: TRBD2 (6 bases). The CDR3 length is 12 residues. From germline, CDR1 is SGHRS and CDR2 YFSETQ. V was clipped by 2 bases and J by 10 bases, with 10 bases between them. CDR3 coding DNA: TGCGCCAGCAGCTTCTGGGCGGGAGAGCAGTTCTTC. Its translation: CASSFWAGEQFF.

In its sample, this clonotype was seen a few times. J is TRBJ2-7 and V is TRBV7-2; 7 bases line up with TRBD1. CDR3 length equals 13 residues. The V and J ends lost 5 bases and 5 bases, in that order; junction bases with no gene match: 6. CDR1 and CDR2 from the germline V gene are SGHTA and FQGNSA. DNA of the CDR3: TGTGCCAGCAGCCCCCGACAGGGACACGAGCAGTACTTC. Protein: CASSPRQGHEQYF. Filled out from reference TRBV7-2 and TRBJ2-7, the complete variable domain reads GAGVSQSPSNKVTEKGKDVELRCDPISGHTALYWYRQSLGQGLEFLIYFQGNSAPDKSGLPSDRFSAERTGGSVSTLTIQRTQQEDSAVYLCASSPRQGHEQYFGPGTRLTVT.

This chain joins TRBV7-2 and TRBJ1-6; D is perhaps TRBD1 (5 bases). Deletions cut 6 bases from V and 0 bases from J, with 15 bases between. Germline CDR1 and CDR2: SGHTA and FQGNSA. CDR3 length: 17 amino acids. The CDR3 coding sequence is TGTGCCAGCAGTTATCGGACCGGGGGCTCCTATAATTCACCCCTCCACTTT. The encoded protein is CASSYRTGGSYNSPLHF.

This clonotype was counted only a few times. DNA of the CDR3: TGTGCCAGCTCAGAGGGACAGAAAAACACCATATATTTT. It yields the protein CASSEGQKNTIYF. The V and J genes are TRBV18 and TRBJ1-3; 7 nucleotides align to TRBD1. The ends lost 5 bases at V and 6 bases at J; junction bases unmatched: 4. Germline V CDR1 and CDR2: KGHSH, LQKENI. The CDR3 loop spans 13 amino acids.

Comment on this clonotype: The final CDR3 position lacks the conserved phenylalanine or tryptophan, pointing to a likely read error. The rearrangement links TRBV6-5 to TRBJ2-7; D is possibly TRBD1 (6 bases). The V and J ends lost 0 bases and 5 bases respectively, with 14 bases between them. This CDR3 spans 15 amino acids. Germline V lookup: CDR1 MNHEY, CDR2 SVGAGI. The CDR3 DNA sequence: TGTGCCAGCAGTTACTCACCAGGGGTGATGGACGAGCAGTACTCC. Translated, it gives CASSYSPGVMDEQYS.

The chain employs TRBV6-1 and TRBJ1-1, with D unclear. Trimming removed 8 bases at V and 4 bases at J, with 17 bases between. The germline V gene encodes CDR1 MNHNS and CDR2 SASEGT. CDR3 length equals 14 residues. CDR3 sequence: CASGRGRFFTEAFF. The DNA of the CDR3 is TGTGCCAGCGGACGTGGACGGTTTTTCACTGAAGCTTTCTTT.

The chain uses TRBV29-1 and TRBJ2-7; possible D gene TRBD1, 5 bases. CDR1 is SQVTM and CDR2 is ANQGSEA in the germline V gene. Trimming cost V 4 bases and J 3 bases, with 13 bases left between them. CDR3 length: 13 residues. CDR3 loop: CSVVLGDSYEQYF. The CDR3 DNA reads as TGCAGCGTTGTGCTAGGGGATAGCTACGAGCAGTACTTC.

The rearrangement joins TRBV7-9 to TRBJ2-1, with D uncertain. The CDR3 is made up of 15 amino acids. Trimming left V 5 bases short and J 8 bases short, with 19 bases between. Germline V gene lookup returns CDR1 SEHNR and CDR2 FQNEAQ (reference sequence). CDR3 residues: CASSTYISGRHEQFF. DNA of the CDR3: TGTGCCAGCAGCACTTATATCTCGGGCCGGCATGAGCAGTTCTTC.

This clonotype was observed a few times. The rearrangement uses TRBV20-1 and TRBJ2-7; 9 nucleotides align to TRBD1. The CDR3 has 15 residues. The trim removed 1 base at V and 1 base at J, leaving 5 bases unmatched. The germline V gene has CDR1 DFQATT and CDR2 SNEGSKA (reference sequence). Written as DNA, the CDR3 is TGCAGTGCTAGAGCTACGGACAGGGGTTCCTACGAGCAGTACTTC. It encodes CSARATDRGSYEQYF.

This clonotype was seen at least ten times. The chain is built from TRBV10-2 and TRBJ1-2, with D possibly being TRBD1 (6 bases). V was clipped by 6 bases and J by 1 base, with 9 bases between them. Germline V gives CDR1 WSHSY, CDR2 SAAADI. CDR3 length: 13 residues. This CDR3 is CASRGGGNYGYTF. Written as DNA, the CDR3 is TGCGCCAGCAGGGGGGGCGGTAACTATGGCTACACCTTC.

This clonotype occurred a few times. This rearrangement joins TRBV5-6 to TRBJ1-6; D possibly corresponds to TRBD1 (5 bases). Between the trimmed V and J ends, which lost 0 bases and 8 bases, there was a span of 15 bases. Germline-derived CDR1 and CDR2 are SGHDT and YYEEEE. The CDR3 runs 16 residues. CDR3 DNA: TGTGCCAGCAGCTTGGGTGGTGGCCAGGGCTATTCACCCCTCCACTTT. The encoded protein is CASSLGGGQGYSPLHF.

This clonotype was detected a few times. The chain uses TRBV5-4 and TRBJ2-2, with no clear D. V was shortened by 6 bases and J by 5 bases, with 11 bases between the two germline ends. CDR1 and CDR2 (germline): SGHNT, YYREEE (reference sequence). The CDR3 covers 13 residues. The CDR3 is CASNAGRTGELFF. The CDR3 nucleotides read TGTGCCAGCAATGCCGGGCGTACCGGGGAGCTGTTTTTT.

This clonotype was seen more than once but under ten times. This chain uses TRBV27 with TRBJ2-3; TRBD2 matches 9 bases. The germline V gene has CDR1 MNHEY and CDR2 SMNVEV (reference sequence). CDR3 length equals 15 residues. Trimming took 3 bases from V and 4 from J; bases not matched to a gene: 5. The CDR3 coding sequence is TGTGCCAGCAGTTTGGGGGCTAGCGGGGCAGATACGCAGTATTTT. It encodes CASSLGASGADTQYF.

This clonotype was counted at least ten times. This sequence joins TRBV7-9 and TRBJ2-3, with D hard to call. Per the germline V gene, CDR1 is SEHNR and CDR2 is FQNEAQ (reference sequence). V lost 6 bases and J lost 5, with 9 bases in between. The CDR3 length is 12 residues. In nucleotides, the CDR3 is TGTGCCAGCAGTTACTTAGGAGATACGCAGTATTTT. Amino acid sequence: CASSYLGDTQYF. The variable domain in full, with the rest retrieved from reference TRBV7-9 and TRBJ2-3, is DTGVSQNPRHKITKRGQNVTFRCDPISEHNRLYWYRQTLGQGPEFLTYFQNEAQLEKSRLLSDRFSAERPKGSFSTLEIQRTEQGDSAMYLCASSYLGDTQYFGPGTRLTVL.

The chain recombines TRBV5-7 with TRBJ1-1; D unresolved. TRBV5-7 is known as an ORF, though its function is uncertain. Trimming cost V 4 bases and J 11 bases, with 6 bases left between them. The CDR3 length is 9 residues. The CDR3 here is CASSRRAFF. CDR3 bases: TGTGCCAGCAGCCGACGGGCTTTCTTT.

This clonotype was seen only a few times. The V call is TRBV7-9, the J call TRBJ1-1; no clear D gene. Germline V gives CDR1 SEHNR, CDR2 FQNEAQ (reference sequence). The CDR3 has 14 residues. V gave up 5 bases and J gave up 1 base, with 11 bases separating them. The CDR3 sequence: CASSRPRENTEAFF. Written as DNA, the CDR3 is TGTGCCAGCAGCCGACCCCGGGAGAACACTGAAGCTTTCTTT.